Below are 13 T cell receptor beta chains sequenced from a single sample in a study of T cell responses to AZD1222 COVID-19 vaccine. Using immunoSEQ multiplex PCR, the repertoire was profiled, and TCRdb retains in-frame clones only, with some absent. Here the sample spans roughly 100,000 clones, 75% to 95% being singletons. The sequencing here drew on peripheral blood, taken on day 0 of AZD1222 vaccination. Receptors were obtained from an adult in good health.

This clone has a handful of counts. The chain has TRBV7-3 and TRBJ2-3; 9 bases agree with TRBD1. The germline gives CDR1 SGHTA, CDR2 FQGTGA. J gave up 4 bases and V 1 base, and 3 bases lay outside the gene matches. CDR3 length: 15 residues. The CDR3 nucleotides read TGTGCCAGCAGCTTAAACAGGGGGCAATCAGATACGCAGTATTTT. This gives the protein CASSLNRGQSDTQYF.

The V call is TRBV7-2, the J call TRBJ2-2; weak D call: TRBD1 (5 bases). Germline lookup yields CDR1 SGHTA and CDR2 FQGNSA. Deletions cut 6 bases from V and 0 bases from J, with 14 bases between. CDR3 length: 16 amino acids. The CDR3 sequence is CASRERQLANTGELFF. CDR3 DNA sequence: TGTGCCAGCAGGGAAAGACAGCTTGCGAACACCGGGGAGCTGTTTTTT.

The chain couples TRBV6-6 to TRBJ1-1; possible D gene TRBD1, 5 bases. Trimming removed 7 bases at V and 1 base at J, with 13 bases between. In germline, CDR1 is MNHNY, CDR2 SVGAGI (reference sequence). The CDR3 length is 14 residues. CDR3 sequence: CASTITGTNTEAFF. CDR3 sequence (DNA): TGTGCCAGCACCATAACCGGGACGAACACTGAAGCTTTCTTT.

This clone was seen just once. This chain connects TRBV28 to TRBJ1-1, with 7 positions matching TRBD1. Germline CDR1 is MDHEN and CDR2 is SYDVKM. The trim removed 7 bases at V and 6 bases at J, leaving 14 bases unmatched. The CDR3 runs to 15 residues. The CDR3 is CASIPARQGGSEAFF. CDR3 nucleotides: TGTGCCAGCATTCCCGCCCGGCAGGGGGGATCTGAAGCTTTCTTT.

This chain joins TRBV6-5 and TRBJ1-4; D is unresolved. Germline V gene data show CDR1 as MNHEY and CDR2 as SVGAGI. This CDR3 has 15 residues. V shed 2 bases and J shed 3 bases, with 10 bases lying between them. DNA of the CDR3: TGTGCCAGCAGTTACGATTCTGTCCCTAATGAAAAACTGTTTTTT. Translated, it gives CASSYDSVPNEKLFF.

The chain employs TRBV6-5 and TRBJ2-7, with D perhaps TRBD1 (7 bases). CDR3 length: 11 residues. Germline V lookup: CDR1 MNHEY, CDR2 SVGAGI. The ends were cut back, 10 bases at V and 7 bases at J, with 14 bases in the middle. Here the CDR3 reads CAISGGWEQYF. The CDR3 DNA follows: TGTGCCATCTCAGGGGGGTGGGAGCAGTACTTC.

This chain links TRBV4-2 with TRBJ1-4; 7 bases align to TRBD1. The CDR3 totals 16 residues. Per the germline V gene, CDR1 is LGHNA and CDR2 is YNFKEQ. V shed 4 bases, J shed 0 bases, and the junction held 5 bases outside the gene matches. DNA of the CDR3: TGTGCCAGCAGCCTAGCCGGACAGGCAACTAATGAAAAACTGTTTTTT. Its translation is CASSLAGQATNEKLFF.

The rearrangement joins TRBV6-5 to TRBJ1-5, with D unresolved. With 6 bases removed from V and 1 base from J, the gap between germline ends came to 10 bases. This CDR3 is built from 14 residues. Per germline, CDR1 MNHEY and CDR2 SVGAGI. The CDR3 sequence: CASRSGSSNQPQHF. CDR3 sequence (DNA): TGTGCCAGCAGGTCCGGATCAAGCAATCAGCCCCAGCATTTT.

This chain links TRBV27 with TRBJ2-3; D is possibly TRBD1 or TRBD2 (5 bases each). Germline CDR1 and CDR2: MNHEY and SMNVEV (reference sequence). CDR3 length: 15 amino acids. Trimming shortened V by 0 bases and J by 4 bases, and 11 bases separated the two germline ends. The CDR3 DNA is TGTGCCAGCAGTTTATCCCGAGTGGGGGCAGATACGCAGTATTTT. It codes for CASSLSRVGADTQYF.

The V and J genes are TRBV14 and TRBJ2-4, with D perhaps matching TRBD1 or TRBD2 (5 bases each). The V gene's germline CDR1 is SGHDN and CDR2 FVKESK. This CDR3 is built from 20 residues. Trimming shortened V by 0 bases and J by 0 bases, and 21 bases separated the two germline ends. CDR3 bases: TGTGCCAGCAGCCAAGATCGATCTCCGGGGCACAGCCCAGCCAAAAACATTCAGTACTTC. Protein: CASSQDRSPGHSPAKNIQYF.

This sequence joins TRBV3-1 (or the pseudogene TRBV3-2) and TRBJ2-7; D remains ambiguous. The CDR3 runs to 12 residues. V shed 3 bases and J shed 3 bases, with 6 bases lying between them. The germline CDR1 and CDR2 sequences are LGHDT and YNNKEL (reference sequence). CDR3 protein: CASSHPNYEQYF. The CDR3 region has the DNA TGTGCCAGCAGCCATCCCAACTACGAGCAGTACTTC.

This CDR3 reads CATSREGTVRNTIYF. CDR3 DNA: TGTGCCACCAGCAGAGAGGGGACAGTAAGAAACACCATATATTTT. The chain couples TRBV15 to TRBJ1-3; 7 positions agree with TRBD1. Germline V gene data show CDR1 as LNHNV and CDR2 as YYDKDF (reference sequence). The CDR3 runs to 15 residues. Trimming removed 0 bases from V and 5 bases from J; junction bases left unmatched: 4.

The rearrangement links TRBV6-5 to TRBJ2-1; 8 bases align to TRBD2. V shed 2 bases and J 8 bases; nucleotides not matched to a gene: 2. The CDR3 has 13 residues. Looked up from germline, CDR1 is MNHEY and CDR2 is SVGAGI. CDR3: CASSYRGGHEQFF. CDR3 DNA sequence: TGTGCCAGCAGTTACCGGGGGGGTCATGAGCAGTTCTTC.